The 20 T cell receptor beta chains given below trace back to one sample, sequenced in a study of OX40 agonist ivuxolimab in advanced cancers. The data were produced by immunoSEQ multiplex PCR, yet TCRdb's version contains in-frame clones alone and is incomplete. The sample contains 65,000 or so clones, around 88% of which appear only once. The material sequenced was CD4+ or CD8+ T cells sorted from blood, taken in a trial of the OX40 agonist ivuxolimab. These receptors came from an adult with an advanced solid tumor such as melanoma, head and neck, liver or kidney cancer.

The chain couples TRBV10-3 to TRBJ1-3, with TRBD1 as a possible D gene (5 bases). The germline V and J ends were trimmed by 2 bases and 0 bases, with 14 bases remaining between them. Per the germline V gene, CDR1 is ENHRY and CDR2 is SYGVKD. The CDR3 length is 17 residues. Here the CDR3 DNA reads TGTGCCATCAGTGAGCAACCAAGGACATCCTCTGGAAACACCATATATTTT. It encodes CAISEQPRTSSGNTIYF.

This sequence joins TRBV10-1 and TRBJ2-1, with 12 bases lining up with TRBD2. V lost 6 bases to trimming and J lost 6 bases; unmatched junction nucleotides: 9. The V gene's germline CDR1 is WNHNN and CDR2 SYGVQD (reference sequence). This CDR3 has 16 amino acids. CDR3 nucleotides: TGCGCCAGCAGCGGGACTAGCGGGTTTGGGGTCAATGAGCAGTTCTTC. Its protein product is CASSGTSGFGVNEQFF.

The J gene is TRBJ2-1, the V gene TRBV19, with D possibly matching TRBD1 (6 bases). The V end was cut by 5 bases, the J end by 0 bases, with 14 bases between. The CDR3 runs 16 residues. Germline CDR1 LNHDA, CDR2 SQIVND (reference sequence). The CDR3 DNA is TGTGCCAGTAGTCGGACAGTAGATCGCTCCTACAATGAGCAGTTCTTC. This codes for CASSRTVDRSYNEQFF. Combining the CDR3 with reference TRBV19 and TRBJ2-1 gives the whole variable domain DGGITQSPKYLFRKEGQNVTLSCEQNLNHDAMYWYRQDPGQGLRLIYYSQIVNDFQKGDIAEGYSVSREKKESFPLTVTSAQKNPTAFYLCASSRTVDRSYNEQFFGPGTRLTVL.

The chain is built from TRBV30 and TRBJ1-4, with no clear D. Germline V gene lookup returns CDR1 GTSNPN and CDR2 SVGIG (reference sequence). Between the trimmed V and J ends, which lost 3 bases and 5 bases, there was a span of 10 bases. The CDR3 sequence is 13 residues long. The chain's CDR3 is CAWRGQLNEKLFF. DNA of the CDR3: TGTGCCTGGAGAGGGCAGCTGAATGAAAAACTGTTTTTT.

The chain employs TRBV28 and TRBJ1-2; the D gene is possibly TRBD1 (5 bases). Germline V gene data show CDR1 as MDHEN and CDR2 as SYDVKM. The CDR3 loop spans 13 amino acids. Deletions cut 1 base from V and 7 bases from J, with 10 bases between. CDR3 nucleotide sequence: TGTGCCAGCAGTTTATCTTTGCAGGGTGGCTACACCTTC. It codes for CASSLSLQGGYTF.

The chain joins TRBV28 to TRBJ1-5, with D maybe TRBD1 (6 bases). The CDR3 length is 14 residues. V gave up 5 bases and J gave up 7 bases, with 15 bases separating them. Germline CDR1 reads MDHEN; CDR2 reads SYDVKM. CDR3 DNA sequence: TGTGCCAGCAGTGGTCGAGGGGGTGGCCAGCCCCAGCATTTT. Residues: CASSGRGGGQPQHF.

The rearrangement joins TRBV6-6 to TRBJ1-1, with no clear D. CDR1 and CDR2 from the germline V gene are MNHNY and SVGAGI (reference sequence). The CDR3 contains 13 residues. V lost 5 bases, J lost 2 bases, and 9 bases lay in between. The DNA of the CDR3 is TGTGCCAGCAGTACCCCTACAAACACTGAAGCTTTCTTT. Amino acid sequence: CASSTPTNTEAFF.

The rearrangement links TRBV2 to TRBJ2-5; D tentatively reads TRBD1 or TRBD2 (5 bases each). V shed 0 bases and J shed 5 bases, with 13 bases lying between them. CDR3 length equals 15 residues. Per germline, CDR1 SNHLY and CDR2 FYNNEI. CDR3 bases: TGTGCCAGCAGTGAAGCCGGGGCCATCGGGGAGACCCAGTACTTC. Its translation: CASSEAGAIGETQYF.

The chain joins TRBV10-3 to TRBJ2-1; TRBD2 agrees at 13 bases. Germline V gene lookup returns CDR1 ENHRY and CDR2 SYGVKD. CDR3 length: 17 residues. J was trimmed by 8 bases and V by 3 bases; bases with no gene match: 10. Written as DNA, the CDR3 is TGTGCCATCAGTGAAGGGTCGGGACTAGCGGGGAGGGATGAGCAGTTCTTC. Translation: CAISEGSGLAGRDEQFF.

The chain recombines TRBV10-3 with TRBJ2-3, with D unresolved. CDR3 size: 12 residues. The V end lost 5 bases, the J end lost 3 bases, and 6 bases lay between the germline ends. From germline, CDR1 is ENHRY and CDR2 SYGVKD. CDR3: CAISQSTDTQYF. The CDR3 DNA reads TGTGCCATCAGTCAAAGTACAGATACGCAGTATTTT.

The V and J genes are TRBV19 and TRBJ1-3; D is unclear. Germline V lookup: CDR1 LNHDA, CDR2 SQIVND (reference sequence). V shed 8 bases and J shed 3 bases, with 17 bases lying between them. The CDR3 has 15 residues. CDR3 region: CASSSGRSFGNTIYF. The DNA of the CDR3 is TGTGCCAGTTCCTCAGGACGGTCCTTTGGAAACACCATATATTTT.

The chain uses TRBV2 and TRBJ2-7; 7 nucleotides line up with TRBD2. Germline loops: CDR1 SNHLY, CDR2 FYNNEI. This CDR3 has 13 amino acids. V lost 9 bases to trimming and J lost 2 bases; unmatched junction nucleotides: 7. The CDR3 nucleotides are TGTGCCAGTAGACTAGCACCTCCCTACGAGCAGTACTTC. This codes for CASRLAPPYEQYF.

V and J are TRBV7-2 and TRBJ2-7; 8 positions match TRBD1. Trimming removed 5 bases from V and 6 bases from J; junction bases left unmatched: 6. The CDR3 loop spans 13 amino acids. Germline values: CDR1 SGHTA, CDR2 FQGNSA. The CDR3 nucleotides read TGTGCCAGCAGCCTTGGACAGGGTCTCGAGCAGTACTTC. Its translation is CASSLGQGLEQYF.

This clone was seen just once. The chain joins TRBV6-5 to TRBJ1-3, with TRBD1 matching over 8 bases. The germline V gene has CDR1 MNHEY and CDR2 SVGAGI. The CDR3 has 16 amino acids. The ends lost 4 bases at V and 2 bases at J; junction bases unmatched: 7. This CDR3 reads CASSSRTGKAGNTIYF. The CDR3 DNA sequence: TGTGCCAGCAGTTCACGGACAGGGAAGGCTGGAAACACCATATATTTT.

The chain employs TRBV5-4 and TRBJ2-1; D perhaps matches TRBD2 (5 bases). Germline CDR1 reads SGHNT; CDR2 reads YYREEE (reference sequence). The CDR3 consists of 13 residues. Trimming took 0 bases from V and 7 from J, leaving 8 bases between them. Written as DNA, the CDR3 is TGTGCCAGCAGCTTGGGTTCGGGGAATGAGCAGTTCTTC. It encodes CASSLGSGNEQFF.

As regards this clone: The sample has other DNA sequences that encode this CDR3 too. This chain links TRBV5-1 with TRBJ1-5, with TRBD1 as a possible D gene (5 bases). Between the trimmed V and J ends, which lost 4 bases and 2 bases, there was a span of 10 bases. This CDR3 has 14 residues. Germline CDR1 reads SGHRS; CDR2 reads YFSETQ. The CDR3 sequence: CASSPGTGNQPQHF. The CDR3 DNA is TGCGCCAGCAGCCCTGGGACGGGCAATCAGCCCCAGCATTTT.

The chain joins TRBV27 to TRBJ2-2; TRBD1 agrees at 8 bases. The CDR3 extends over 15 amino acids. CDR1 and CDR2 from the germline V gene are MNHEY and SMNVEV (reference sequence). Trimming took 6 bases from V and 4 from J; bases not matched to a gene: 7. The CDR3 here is CASSRDRIGTGELFF. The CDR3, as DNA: TGTGCCAGCAGCCGGGACAGGATTGGCACCGGGGAGCTGTTTTTT.

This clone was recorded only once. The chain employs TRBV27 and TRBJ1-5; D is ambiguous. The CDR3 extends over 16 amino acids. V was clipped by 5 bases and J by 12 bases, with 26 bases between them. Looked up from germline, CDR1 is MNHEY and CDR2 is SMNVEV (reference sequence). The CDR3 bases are TGTGCCAGCAGTCCCTTTAGGAGGAACGGAGGTACTGACCAGCATTTT. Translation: CASSPFRRNGGTDQHF.

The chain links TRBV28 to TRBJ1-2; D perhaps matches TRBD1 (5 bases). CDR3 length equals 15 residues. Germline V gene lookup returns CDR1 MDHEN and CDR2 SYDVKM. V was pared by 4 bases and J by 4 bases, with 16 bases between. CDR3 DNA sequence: TGTGCCAGCAGTTCGGTTGGGGGGAGGGCCTATGGCTACACCTTC. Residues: CASSSVGGRAYGYTF.

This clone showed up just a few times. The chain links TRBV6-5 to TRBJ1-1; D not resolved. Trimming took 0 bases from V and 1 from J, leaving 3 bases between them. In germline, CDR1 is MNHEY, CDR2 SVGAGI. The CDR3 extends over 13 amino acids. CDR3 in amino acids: CASSYSANTEAFF. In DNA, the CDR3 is TGTGCCAGCAGTTACTCGGCGAACACTGAAGCTTTCTTT.